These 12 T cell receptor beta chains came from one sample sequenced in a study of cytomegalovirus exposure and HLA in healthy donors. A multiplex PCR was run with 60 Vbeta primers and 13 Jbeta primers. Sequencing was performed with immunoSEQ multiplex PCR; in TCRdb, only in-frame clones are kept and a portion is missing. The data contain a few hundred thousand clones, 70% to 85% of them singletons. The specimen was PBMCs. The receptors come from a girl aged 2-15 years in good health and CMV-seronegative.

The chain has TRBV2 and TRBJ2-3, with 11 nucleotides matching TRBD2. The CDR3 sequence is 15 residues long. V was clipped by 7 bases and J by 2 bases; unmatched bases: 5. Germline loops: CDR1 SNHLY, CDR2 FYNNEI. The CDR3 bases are TGTGCCAGCACCCTGGGACTAGCGGTCACAGATACGCAGTATTTT. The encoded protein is CASTLGLAVTDTQYF.

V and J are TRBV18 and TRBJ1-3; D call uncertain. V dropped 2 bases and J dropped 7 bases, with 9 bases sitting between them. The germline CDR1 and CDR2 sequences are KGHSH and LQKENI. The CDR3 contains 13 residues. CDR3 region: CASSPTSGNTIYF. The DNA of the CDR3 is TGTGCCAGCTCACCAACGTCCGGGAACACCATATATTTT. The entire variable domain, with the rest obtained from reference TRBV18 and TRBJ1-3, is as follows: NAGVMQNPRHLVRRRGQEARLRCSPMKGHSHVYWYRQLPEEGLKFMVYLQKENIIDESGMPKERFSAEFPKEGPSILRIQQVVRGDSAAYFCASSPTSGNTIYFGEGSWLTVV.

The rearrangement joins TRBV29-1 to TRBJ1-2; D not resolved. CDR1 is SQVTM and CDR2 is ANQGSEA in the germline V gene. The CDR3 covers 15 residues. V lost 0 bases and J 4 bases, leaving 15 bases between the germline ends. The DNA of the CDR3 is TGCAGCGTTGAAGATGGGCGGGTCTCGGGCTATGGCTACACCTTC. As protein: CSVEDGRVSGYGYTF.

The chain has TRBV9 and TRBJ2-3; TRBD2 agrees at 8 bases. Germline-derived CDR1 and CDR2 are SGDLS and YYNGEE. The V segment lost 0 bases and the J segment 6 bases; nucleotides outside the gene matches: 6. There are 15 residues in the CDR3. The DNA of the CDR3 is TGTGCCAGCAGCGTAGCAAGCGGGAGTGTGGATACGCAGTATTTT. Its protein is CASSVASGSVDTQYF.

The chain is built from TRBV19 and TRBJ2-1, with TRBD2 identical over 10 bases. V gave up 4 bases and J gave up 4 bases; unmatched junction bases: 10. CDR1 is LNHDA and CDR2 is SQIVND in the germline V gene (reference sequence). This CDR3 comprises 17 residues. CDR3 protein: CASSNQRAGGRYNEQFF. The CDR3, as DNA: TGTGCCAGTAGTAACCAAAGAGCGGGGGGGCGATACAATGAGCAGTTCTTC.

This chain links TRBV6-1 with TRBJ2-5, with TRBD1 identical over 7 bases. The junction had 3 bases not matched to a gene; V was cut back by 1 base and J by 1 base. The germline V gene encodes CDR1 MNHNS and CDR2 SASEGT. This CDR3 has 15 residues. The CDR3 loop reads CASSEVTGVQETQYF. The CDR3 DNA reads TGTGCCAGCAGTGAAGTAACAGGGGTCCAAGAGACCCAGTACTTC.

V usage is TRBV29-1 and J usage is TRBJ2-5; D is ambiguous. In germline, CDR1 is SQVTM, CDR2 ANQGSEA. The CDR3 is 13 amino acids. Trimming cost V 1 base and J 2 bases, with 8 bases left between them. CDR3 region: CSVEVGRQETQYF. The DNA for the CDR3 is TGCAGCGTTGAAGTCGGCAGGCAAGAGACCCAGTACTTC.

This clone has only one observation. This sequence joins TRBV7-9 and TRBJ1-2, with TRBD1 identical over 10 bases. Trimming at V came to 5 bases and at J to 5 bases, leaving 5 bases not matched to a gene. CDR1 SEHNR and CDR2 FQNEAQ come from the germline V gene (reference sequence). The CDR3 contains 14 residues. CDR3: CASSLGTGEYGYTF. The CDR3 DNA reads TGTGCCAGCAGCCTCGGGACAGGGGAATATGGCTACACCTTC.

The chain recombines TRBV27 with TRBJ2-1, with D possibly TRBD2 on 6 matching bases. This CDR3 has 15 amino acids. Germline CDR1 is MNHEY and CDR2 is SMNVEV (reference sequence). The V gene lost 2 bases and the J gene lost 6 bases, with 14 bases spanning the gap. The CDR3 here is CASSLGLLGSNEQFF. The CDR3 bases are TGTGCCAGCAGTTTAGGACTACTCGGGTCCAATGAGCAGTTCTTC.

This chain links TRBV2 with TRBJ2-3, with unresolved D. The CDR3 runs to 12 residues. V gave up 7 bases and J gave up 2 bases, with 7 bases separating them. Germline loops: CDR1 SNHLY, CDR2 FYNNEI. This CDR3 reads CASTGFTDTQYF. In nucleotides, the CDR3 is TGTGCCAGCACAGGTTTCACAGATACGCAGTATTTT. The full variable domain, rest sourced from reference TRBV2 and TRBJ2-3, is EPEVTQTPSHQVTQMGQEVILRCVPISNHLYFYWYRQILGQKVEFLVSFYNNEISEKSEIFDDQFSVERPDGSNFTLKIRSTKLEDSAMYFCASTGFTDTQYFGPGTRLTVL.

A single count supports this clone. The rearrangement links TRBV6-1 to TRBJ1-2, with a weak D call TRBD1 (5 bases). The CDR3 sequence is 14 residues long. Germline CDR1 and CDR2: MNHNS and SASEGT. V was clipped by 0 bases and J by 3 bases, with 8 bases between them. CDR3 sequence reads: CASSEAWGDYGYTF. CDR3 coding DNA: TGTGCCAGCAGTGAAGCTTGGGGGGACTATGGCTACACCTTC.

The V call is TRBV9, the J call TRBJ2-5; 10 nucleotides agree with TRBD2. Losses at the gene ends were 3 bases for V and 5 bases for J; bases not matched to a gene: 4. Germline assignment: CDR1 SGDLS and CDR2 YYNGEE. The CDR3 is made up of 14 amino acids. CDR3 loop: CASSAAGGRETQYF. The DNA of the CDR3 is TGTGCCAGCAGCGCAGCGGGGGGGCGGGAGACCCAGTACTTC.